Listed below are T cell receptor beta chains from one sample, sequenced in a study of naive and memory T cell subsets. Using its own MiXCR run on the UMI-ligation and nested PCR reads, TCRdb lists one record per CDR3 protein. The data show 21,000 or so distinct CDR3 sequences, with 11% seen just once and around a sixth held by the top ten. Sequenced input: central memory CD8+ T cells from blood. These TCRs come from a human donor in good health. The CDR3 runs from the conserved cysteine through the conserved F or W. The D gene is left open where the match is weak. Where a row states a size, it is once, few, many or the class of an expanded clone; other rows omit it.

d_call clone_size j_call v_call cdr3_aa cdr3_nt
TRBD2 - TRBJ2-1 TRBV29-1 CSVESLREGLNNEQFF TGCAGCGTTGAGAGTTTGAGGGAGGGCCTAAACAATGAGCAGTTCTTC
- medium-sized TRBJ2-1 TRBV10-2 CASSDSGDYNEQFF TGCGCCAGCAGTGATTCGGGCGATTACAATGAGCAGTTCTTC
- few TRBJ1-1 TRBV20-1 CSATQGSGTEAFF TGCAGTGCTACGCAGGGGAGTGGAACTGAAGCTTTCTTT
- many TRBJ1-2 TRBV4-1 CASSQQTNYGYTF TGCGCCAGCAGCCAACAAACTAACTATGGCTACACCTTC
- - TRBJ1-2 TRBV15 CATSRPGRIDYTNYGYTF TGTGCCACCAGCAGACCTGGACGGATCGATTATACTAACTATGGCTACACCTTC
TRBD1 - TRBJ1-1 TRBV9 CASRRGTGMNTEAFF TGTGCCAGCAGACGTGGGACAGGAATGAACACTGAAGCTTTCTTT
TRBD1 many TRBJ1-2 TRBV9 CASSGFGQDYGYTF TGTGCCAGCAGCGGATTCGGACAGGACTATGGCTACACCTTC
TRBD2 - TRBJ2-1 TRBV4-2 CASSQIGGDVFF TGTGCCAGCAGCCAGATCGGGGGGGATGTGTTCTTC
- many TRBJ2-7 TRBV5-1 CASSLASGYEQYF TGCGCCAGCAGCTTGGCCTCGGGCTACGAGCAGTACTTC
TRBD1 many TRBJ2-7 TRBV2 CASSVTGGGSYEQYF TGTGCCAGCAGTGTGACAGGGGGCGGCTCCTACGAGCAGTACTTC
- many TRBJ1-4 TRBV18 CASSPAGGEKLFF TGTGCCAGCTCACCAGCGGGGGGCGAAAAACTGTTTTTT
- few TRBJ2-5 TRBV7-9 CASSLDTAGAPPEETQYF TGTGCCAGCAGCTTAGATACAGCGGGCGCTCCTCCGGAAGAGACCCAGTACTTC
TRBD2 many TRBJ2-3 TRBV7-7 CASSPSGGRWEDTQYF TGTGCCAGCAGCCCCTCGGGCGGGAGGTGGGAAGATACGCAGTATTTT
- few TRBJ2-7 TRBV29-1 CSVQDNPYEQYF TGCAGCGTCCAGGACAACCCCTACGAGCAGTACTTC
- - TRBJ2-7 TRBV5-6 CASTRPAGPVLEEQYF TGTGCCAGCACTAGACCTGCAGGGCCCGTCCTTGAAGAGCAGTACTTC
TRBD2 - TRBJ2-1 TRBV20-1 CSAGLAGGPVNEQFF TGCAGTGCCGGACTAGCGGGAGGGCCAGTCAATGAGCAGTTCTTC
- - TRBJ2-1 TRBV6-2/TRBV6-3 CASRLSYNEQFF TGTGCCAGCAGACTCTCCTACAATGAGCAGTTCTTC
- few TRBJ2-1 TRBV9 CASSVAGDGNEQFF TGTGCCAGCAGCGTAGCGGGGGACGGCAATGAGCAGTTCTTC
- medium-sized TRBJ2-2 TRBV29-1 CSVVSAENTGELFF TGCAGCGTTGTTTCGGCAGAGAACACCGGGGAGCTGTTTTTT
- many TRBJ2-7 TRBV3-1 CASSHGPKTGLYEQYF TGTGCCAGCAGCCACGGACCAAAAACAGGACTCTACGAGCAGTACTTC
- many TRBJ1-1 TRBV20-1 CSAPDPLKGVEAFF TGCAGTGCTCCCGACCCATTAAAGGGGGTAGAAGCTTTCTTT
- - TRBJ1-5 TRBV6-4 CASTRANTPDQPQHF TGTGCCAGCACCAGAGCGAATACCCCAGATCAGCCCCAGCATTTT
TRBD2 many TRBJ2-2 TRBV7-8 CASRNPGAGAGELFF TGTGCCAGCAGAAACCCGGGAGCGGGAGCCGGGGAGCTGTTTTTT
- - TRBJ1-1 TRBV6-2/TRBV6-3 CASSYVVKGPNTEAFF TGTGCCAGCAGTTACGTGGTGAAGGGGCCGAACACTGAAGCTTTCTTT
- many TRBJ1-2 TRBV21-1 CASRRTDRGYGYTF TGTGCCAGCCGTCGGACCGACAGGGGATATGGCTACACCTTC